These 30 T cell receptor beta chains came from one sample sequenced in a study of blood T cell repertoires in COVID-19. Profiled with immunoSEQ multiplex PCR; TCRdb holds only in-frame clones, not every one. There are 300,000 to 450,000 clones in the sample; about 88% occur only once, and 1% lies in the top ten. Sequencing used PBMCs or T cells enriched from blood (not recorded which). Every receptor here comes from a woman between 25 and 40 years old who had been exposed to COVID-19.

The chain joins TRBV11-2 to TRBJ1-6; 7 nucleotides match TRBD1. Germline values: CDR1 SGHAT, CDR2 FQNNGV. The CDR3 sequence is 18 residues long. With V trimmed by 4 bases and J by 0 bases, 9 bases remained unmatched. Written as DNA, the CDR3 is TGTGCCAGCAGCTCAAGACAGGGACCGAGCTCCTATAATTCACCCCTCCACTTT. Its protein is CASSSRQGPSSYNSPLHF.

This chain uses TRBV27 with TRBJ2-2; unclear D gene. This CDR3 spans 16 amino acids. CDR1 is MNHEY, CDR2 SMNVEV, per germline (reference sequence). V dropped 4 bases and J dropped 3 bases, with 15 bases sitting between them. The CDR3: CASSSVTVKDTGELFF. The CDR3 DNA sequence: TGTGCCAGCAGTTCAGTCACAGTGAAGGACACCGGGGAGCTGTTTTTT.

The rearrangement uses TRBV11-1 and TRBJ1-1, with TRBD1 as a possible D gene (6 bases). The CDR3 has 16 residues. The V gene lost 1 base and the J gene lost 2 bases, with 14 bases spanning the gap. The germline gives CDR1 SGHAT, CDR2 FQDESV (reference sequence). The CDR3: CASSLGLQGRNTEAFF. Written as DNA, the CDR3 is TGTGCCAGCAGCTTAGGACTACAGGGTCGAAACACTGAAGCTTTCTTT.

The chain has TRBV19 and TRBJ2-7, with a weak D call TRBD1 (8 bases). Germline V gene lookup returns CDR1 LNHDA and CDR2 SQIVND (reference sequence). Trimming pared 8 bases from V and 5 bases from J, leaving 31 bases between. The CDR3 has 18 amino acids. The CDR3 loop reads CASAPGGGTGEDRNEQYF. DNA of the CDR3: TGTGCCAGTGCCCCGGGGGGCGGGACAGGTGAAGATAGGAACGAGCAGTACTTC.

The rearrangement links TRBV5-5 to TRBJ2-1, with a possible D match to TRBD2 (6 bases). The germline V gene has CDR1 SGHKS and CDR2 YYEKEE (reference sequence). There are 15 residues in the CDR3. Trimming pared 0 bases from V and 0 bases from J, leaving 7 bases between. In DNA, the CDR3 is TGTGCCAGCAGCTTGGGACTAGACTCCTACAATGAGCAGTTCTTC. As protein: CASSLGLDSYNEQFF.

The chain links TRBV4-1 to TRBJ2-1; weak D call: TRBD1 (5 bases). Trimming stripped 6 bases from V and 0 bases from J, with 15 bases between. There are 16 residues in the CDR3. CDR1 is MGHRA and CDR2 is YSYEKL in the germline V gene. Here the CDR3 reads CASRKQVASSYNEQFF. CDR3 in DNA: TGCGCCAGCAGAAAACAGGTGGCGAGCTCCTACAATGAGCAGTTCTTC.

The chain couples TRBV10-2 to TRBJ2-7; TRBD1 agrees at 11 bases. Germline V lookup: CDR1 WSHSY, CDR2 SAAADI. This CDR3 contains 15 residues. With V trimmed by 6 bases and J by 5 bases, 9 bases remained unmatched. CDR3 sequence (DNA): TGCGCCAGCAGAGGACAGGGGGCGGGGTACGACGAGCAGTACTTC. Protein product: CASRGQGAGYDEQYF.

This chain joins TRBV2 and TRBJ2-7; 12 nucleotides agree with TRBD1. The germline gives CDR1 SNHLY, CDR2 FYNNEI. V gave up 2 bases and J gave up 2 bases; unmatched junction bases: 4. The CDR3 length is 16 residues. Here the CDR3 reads CASSEPGQGATYEQYF. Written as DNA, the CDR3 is TGTGCCAGCAGTGAACCGGGACAGGGGGCCACCTACGAGCAGTACTTC.

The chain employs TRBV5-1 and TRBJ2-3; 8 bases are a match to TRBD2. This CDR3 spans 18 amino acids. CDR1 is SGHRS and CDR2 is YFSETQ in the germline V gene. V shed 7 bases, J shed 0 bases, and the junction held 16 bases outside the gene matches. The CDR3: CASGGAGVLPLSTDTQYF. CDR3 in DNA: TGCGCCAGCGGGGGAGCGGGAGTACTGCCTTTAAGCACAGATACGCAGTATTTT.

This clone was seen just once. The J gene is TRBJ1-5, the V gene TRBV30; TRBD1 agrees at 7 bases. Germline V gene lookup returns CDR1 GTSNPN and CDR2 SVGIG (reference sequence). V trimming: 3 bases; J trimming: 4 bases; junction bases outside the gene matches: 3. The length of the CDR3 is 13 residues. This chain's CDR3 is CAWRDRRNQPQHF. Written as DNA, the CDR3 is TGTGCCTGGAGGGACAGGCGGAATCAGCCCCAGCATTTT. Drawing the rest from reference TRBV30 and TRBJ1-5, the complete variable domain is SQTIHQWPATLVQPVGSPLSLECTVEGTSNPNLYWYRQAAGRGLQLLFYSVGIGQISSEVPQNLSASRPQDRQFILSSKKLLLSDSGFYLCAWRDRRNQPQHFGDGTRLSIL.

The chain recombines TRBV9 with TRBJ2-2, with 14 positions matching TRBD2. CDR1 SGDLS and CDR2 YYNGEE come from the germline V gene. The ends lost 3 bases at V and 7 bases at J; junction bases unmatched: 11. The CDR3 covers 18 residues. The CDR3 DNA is TGTGCCAGCAGCGCCAGACTAGCGGGAGGGCCCGGGGTCGGGGAGCTGTTTTTT. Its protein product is CASSARLAGGPGVGELFF.

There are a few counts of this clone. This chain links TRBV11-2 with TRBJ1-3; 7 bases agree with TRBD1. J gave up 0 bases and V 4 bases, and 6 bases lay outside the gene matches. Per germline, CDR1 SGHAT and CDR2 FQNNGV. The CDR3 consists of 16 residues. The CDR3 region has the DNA TGTGCCAGCAGCTCCGGGACAGCGAGCTCTGGAAACACCATATATTTT. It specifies CASSSGTASSGNTIYF.

CDR3 region: CASRAWRQGDTGELFF. CDR3 DNA sequence: TGTGCCAGCAGAGCCTGGAGGCAGGGGGACACCGGGGAGCTGTTTTTT. J is TRBJ2-2 and V is TRBV27; 7 bases match TRBD1. The CDR3 consists of 16 residues. Germline CDR1 reads MNHEY; CDR2 reads SMNVEV (reference sequence). Trimming at V came to 6 bases and at J to 3 bases, leaving 10 bases not matched to a gene.

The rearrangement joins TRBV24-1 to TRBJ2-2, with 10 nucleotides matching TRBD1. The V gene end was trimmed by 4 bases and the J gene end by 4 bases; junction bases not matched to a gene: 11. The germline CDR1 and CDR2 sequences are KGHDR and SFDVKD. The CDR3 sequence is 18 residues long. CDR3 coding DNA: TGTGCCACCAGTGACAATATGGGACAGGGGCACGCCACCGGGGAGCTGTTTTTT. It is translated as CATSDNMGQGHATGELFF.

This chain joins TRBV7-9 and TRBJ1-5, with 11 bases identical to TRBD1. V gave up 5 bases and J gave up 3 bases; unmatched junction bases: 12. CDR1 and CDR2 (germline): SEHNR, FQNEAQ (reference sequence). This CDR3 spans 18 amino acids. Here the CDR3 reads CASSTPAPGQGDNQPQHF. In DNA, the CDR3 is TGTGCCAGCAGCACGCCAGCACCGGGACAGGGGGACAATCAGCCCCAGCATTTT.

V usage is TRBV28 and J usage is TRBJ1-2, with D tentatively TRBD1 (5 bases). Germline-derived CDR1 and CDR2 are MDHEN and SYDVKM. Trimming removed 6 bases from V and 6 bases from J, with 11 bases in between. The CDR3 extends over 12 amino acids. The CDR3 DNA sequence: TGTGCCAGCAGCTCTGCAGGGAATGGCTACACCTTC. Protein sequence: CASSSAGNGYTF.

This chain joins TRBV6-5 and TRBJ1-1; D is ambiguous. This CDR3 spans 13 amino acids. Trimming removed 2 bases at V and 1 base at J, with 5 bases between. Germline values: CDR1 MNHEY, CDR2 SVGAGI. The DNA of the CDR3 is TGTGCCAGCAGTTACCATCCGAACACTGAAGCTTTCTTT. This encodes CASSYHPNTEAFF.

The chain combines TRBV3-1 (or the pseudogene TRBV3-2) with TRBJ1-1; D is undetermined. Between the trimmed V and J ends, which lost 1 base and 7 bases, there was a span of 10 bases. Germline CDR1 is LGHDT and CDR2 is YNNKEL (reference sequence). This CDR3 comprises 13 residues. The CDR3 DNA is TGTGCCAGCAGCCAAGTACCCCCCGGTGAAGCTTTCTTT. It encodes CASSQVPPGEAFF.

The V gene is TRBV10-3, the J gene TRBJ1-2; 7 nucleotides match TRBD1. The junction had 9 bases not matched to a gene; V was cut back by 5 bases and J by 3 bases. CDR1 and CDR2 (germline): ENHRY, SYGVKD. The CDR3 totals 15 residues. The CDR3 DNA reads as TGTGCCATCAGTCCATCCGGACAGGCTGACTATGGCTACACCTTC. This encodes CAISPSGQADYGYTF.

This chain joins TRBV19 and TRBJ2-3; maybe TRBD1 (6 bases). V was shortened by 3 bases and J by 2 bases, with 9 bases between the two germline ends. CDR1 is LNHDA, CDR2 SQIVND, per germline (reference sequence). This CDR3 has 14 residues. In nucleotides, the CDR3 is TGTGCCAGTAGTATTGGGGGCCCCACAGATACGCAGTATTTT. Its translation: CASSIGGPTDTQYF.

This chain's CDR3 is CAIRRQDSNSYEQYF. The CDR3 region has the DNA TGTGCCATCAGAAGACAGGACTCCAACTCCTACGAGCAGTACTTC. This sequence joins TRBV10-3 and TRBJ2-7; TRBD1 is a possible D gene (6 bases). Germline V gene data show CDR1 as ENHRY and CDR2 as SYGVKD. V lost 6 bases and J 0 bases, leaving 15 bases between the germline ends. The CDR3 consists of 15 residues.

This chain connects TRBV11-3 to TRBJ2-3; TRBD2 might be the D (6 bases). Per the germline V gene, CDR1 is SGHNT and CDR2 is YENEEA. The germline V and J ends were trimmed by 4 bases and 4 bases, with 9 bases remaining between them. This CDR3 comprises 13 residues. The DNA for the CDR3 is TGTGCCAGCAGCTCGCGGGGACCAGATACGCAGTATTTT. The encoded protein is CASSSRGPDTQYF.

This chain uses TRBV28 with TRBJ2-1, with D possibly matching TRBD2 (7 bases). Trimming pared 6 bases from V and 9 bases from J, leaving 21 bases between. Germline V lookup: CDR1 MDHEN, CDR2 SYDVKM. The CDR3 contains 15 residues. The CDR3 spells CASRGPSGGGSEQFF. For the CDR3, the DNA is TGTGCCAGCAGAGGTCCTAGCGGAGGGGGGAGTGAGCAGTTCTTC.

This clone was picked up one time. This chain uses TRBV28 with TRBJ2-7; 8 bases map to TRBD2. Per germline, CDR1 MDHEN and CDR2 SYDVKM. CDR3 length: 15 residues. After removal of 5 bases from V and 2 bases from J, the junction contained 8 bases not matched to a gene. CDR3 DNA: TGTGCCAGCAGTCTCCCAGCGGGAGTAGCCTACGAGCAGTACTTC. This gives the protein CASSLPAGVAYEQYF.

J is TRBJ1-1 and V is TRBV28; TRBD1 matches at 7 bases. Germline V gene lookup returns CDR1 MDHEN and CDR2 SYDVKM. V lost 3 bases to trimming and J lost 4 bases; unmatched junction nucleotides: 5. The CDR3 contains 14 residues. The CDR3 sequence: CASSFQGGGTEAFF. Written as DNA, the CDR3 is TGTGCCAGCAGTTTTCAGGGGGGAGGCACTGAAGCTTTCTTT.

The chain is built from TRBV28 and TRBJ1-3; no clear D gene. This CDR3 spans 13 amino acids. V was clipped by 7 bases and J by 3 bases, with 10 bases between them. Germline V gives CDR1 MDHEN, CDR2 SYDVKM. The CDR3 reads CASNADFGNTIYF. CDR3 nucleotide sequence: TGTGCCAGCAATGCGGATTTTGGAAACACCATATATTTT.

The DNA for the CDR3 is TGTGCCAGCAGCCCTAACAGAGAAAAACTGTTTTTT. Translating it yields CASSPNREKLFF. The chain has TRBV7-9 and TRBJ1-4; D not certain. The germline CDR1 and CDR2 sequences are SEHNR and FQNEAQ (reference sequence). The CDR3 is 12 amino acids. V lost 5 bases and J 8 bases, leaving 9 bases between the germline ends.

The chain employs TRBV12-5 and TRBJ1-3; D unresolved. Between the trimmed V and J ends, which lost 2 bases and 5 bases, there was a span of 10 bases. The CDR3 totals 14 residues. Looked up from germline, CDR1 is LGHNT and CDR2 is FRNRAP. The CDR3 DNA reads TGTGCTAGTGGTTTGTTAGGAGGGAGAAACACCATATATTTT. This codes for CASGLLGGRNTIYF.

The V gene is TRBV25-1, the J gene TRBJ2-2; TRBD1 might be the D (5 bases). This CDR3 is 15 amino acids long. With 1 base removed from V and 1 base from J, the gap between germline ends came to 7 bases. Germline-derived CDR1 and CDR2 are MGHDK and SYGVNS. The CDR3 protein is CASSESTGNTGELFF. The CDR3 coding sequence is TGTGCCAGCAGTGAATCCACAGGGAACACCGGGGAGCTGTTTTTT.

The CDR3 sequence is CASSPTGRNEKLFF. CDR3 nucleotides: TGTGCCAGCAGTCCGACAGGGCGCAATGAAAAACTGTTTTTT. This chain joins TRBV28 and TRBJ1-4; TRBD1 matches at 7 bases. J was trimmed by 5 bases and V by 5 bases; bases with no gene match: 5. The CDR3 is 14 amino acids. CDR1 is MDHEN and CDR2 is SYDVKM in the germline V gene.